This TCR beta chain was documented in a study of T cells in tumors after PD-1 blockade. Study details: Prior checkpoint blockade, systemic immunosuppressant use, or anti-cancer therapy within 4 weeks excluded patients. A subset received ongoing vismodegib 150 mg daily alongside anti-PD-1 therapy. Study-wide points: Clonal replacement, not reinvigoration, is suggested for expanded exhausted CD8+ clones after therapy.

Worth noting for this clone: Its specificity is unknown.

Generated by immunoSEQ multiplex PCR, the TCRdb table keeps only in-frame clones and is missing some. The table shows approximately 3,700 clones, with roughly 64% occurring only once. V lost 2 bases, J lost 4 bases, and 6 bases lay in between. Germline V lookup: CDR1 SNHLY, CDR2 FYNNEI. CDR3 length: 14 residues. The V call is TRBV2, the J call TRBJ1-6; D gene unclear. Sequenced here: tumor tissue, sampled before anti-PD-1 treatment. This clonotype was obtained from a human donor with basal cell carcinoma. Here the CDR3 reads CASSETAYNSPLHF. As DNA, the CDR3 is TGTGCCAGCAGTGAAACGGCTTATAATTCACCCCTCCACTTT. Looking up the rest from reference TRBV2 and TRBJ1-6 gives the full variable domain: EPEVTQTPSHQVTQMGQEVILRCVPISNHLYFYWYRQILGQKVEFLVSFYNNEISEKSEIFDDQFSVERPDGSNFTLKIRSTKLEDSAMYFCASSETAYNSPLHFGNGTRLTVT.